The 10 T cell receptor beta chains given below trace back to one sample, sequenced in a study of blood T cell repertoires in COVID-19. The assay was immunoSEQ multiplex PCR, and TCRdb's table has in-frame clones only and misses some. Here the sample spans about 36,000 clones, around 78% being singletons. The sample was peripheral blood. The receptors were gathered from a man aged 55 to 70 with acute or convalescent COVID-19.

CDR3 DNA sequence: TGTGCCATCAGTGCCACAGGGAAAGGCACTGAAGCTTTCTTT. Protein sequence: CAISATGKGTEAFF. The rearrangement joins TRBV10-3 to TRBJ1-1, with D possibly TRBD1 on 6 matching bases. The CDR3 covers 14 residues. Germline V gene data show CDR1 as ENHRY and CDR2 as SYGVKD. The V end was cut by 4 bases, the J end by 4 bases, with 13 bases between.

The CDR3 bases are TGTGCCAGCAGCCCCCGGACAGGGTCGGAGACCCAGTACTTC. Protein: CASSPRTGSETQYF. This chain connects TRBV11-2 to TRBJ2-5, with TRBD1 identical over 8 bases. Germline V CDR1 and CDR2: SGHAT, FQNNGV. Losses at the gene ends were 5 bases for V and 5 bases for J; bases not matched to a gene: 7. The CDR3 extends over 14 amino acids.

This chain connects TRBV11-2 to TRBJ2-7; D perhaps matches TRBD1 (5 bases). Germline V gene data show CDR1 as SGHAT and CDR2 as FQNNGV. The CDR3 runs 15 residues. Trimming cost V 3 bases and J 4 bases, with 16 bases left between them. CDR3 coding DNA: TGTGCCAGCAGCTTCCATCGGACATACGAATACGAGCAGTACTTC. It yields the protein CASSFHRTYEYEQYF.

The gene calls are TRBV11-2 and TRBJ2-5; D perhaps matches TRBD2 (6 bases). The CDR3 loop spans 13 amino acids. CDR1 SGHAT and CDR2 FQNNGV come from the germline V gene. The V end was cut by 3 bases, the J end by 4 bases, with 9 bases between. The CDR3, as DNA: TGTGCCAGCAGCTTCTCGGGACTAGAGACCCAGTACTTC. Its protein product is CASSFSGLETQYF. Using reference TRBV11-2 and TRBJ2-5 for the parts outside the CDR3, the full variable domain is EAGVAQSPRYKIIEKRQSVAFWCNPISGHATLYWYQQILGQGPKLLIQFQNNGVVDDSQLPKDRFSAERLKGVDSTLKIQPAKLEDSAVYLCASSFSGLETQYFGPGTRLLVL.

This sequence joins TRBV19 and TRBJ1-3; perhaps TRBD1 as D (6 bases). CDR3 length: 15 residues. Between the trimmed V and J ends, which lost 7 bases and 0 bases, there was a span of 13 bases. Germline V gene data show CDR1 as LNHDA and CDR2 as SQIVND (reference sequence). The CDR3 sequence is CASTEGGNSGNTIYF. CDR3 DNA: TGTGCCAGTACCGAGGGGGGGAACTCTGGAAACACCATATATTTT.

The CDR3 DNA sequence: TGTGCCAGCAGCTTAGTTCCCGGACACTTCTACAATGAGCAGTTCTTC. It translates to CASSLVPGHFYNEQFF. The J gene is TRBJ2-1, the V gene TRBV7-8, with D possibly TRBD1 on 5 matching bases. Germline CDR1 is SGHVS and CDR2 is FQNEAQ. CDR3 length: 16 amino acids. V was cut by 1 base and J by 3 bases, with 13 bases left in between.

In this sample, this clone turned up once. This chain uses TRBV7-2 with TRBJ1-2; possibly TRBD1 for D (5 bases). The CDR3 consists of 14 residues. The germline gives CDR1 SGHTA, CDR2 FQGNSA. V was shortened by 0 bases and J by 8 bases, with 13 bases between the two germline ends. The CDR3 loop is CASSLATSGRGYTF. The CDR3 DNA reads TGTGCCAGCAGCTTAGCGACTTCAGGGCGGGGCTACACCTTC.

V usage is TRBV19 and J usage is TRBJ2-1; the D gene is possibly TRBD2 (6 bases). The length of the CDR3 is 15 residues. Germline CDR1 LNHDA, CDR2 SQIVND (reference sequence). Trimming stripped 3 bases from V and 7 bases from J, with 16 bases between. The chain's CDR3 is CASSIGTQSGNEQFF. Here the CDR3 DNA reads TGTGCCAGTAGTATCGGGACCCAGAGCGGGAATGAGCAGTTCTTC. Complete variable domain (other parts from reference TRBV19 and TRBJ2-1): DGGITQSPKYLFRKEGQNVTLSCEQNLNHDAMYWYRQDPGQGLRLIYYSQIVNDFQKGDIAEGYSVSREKKESFPLTVTSAQKNPTAFYLCASSIGTQSGNEQFFGPGTRLTVL.

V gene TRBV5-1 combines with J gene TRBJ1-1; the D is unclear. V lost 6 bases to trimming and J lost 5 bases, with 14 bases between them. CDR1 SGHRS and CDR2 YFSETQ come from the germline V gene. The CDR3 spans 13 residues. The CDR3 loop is CASKVGEWTEAFF. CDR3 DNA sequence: TGCGCCAGCAAGGTCGGGGAGTGGACTGAAGCTTTCTTT.

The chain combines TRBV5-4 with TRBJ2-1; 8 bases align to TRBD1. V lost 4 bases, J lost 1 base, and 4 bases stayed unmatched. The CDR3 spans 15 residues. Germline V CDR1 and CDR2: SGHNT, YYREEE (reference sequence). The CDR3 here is CASSLGQGSYNEQFF. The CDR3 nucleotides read TGTGCCAGCAGCCTAGGACAGGGATCCTACAATGAGCAGTTCTTC.